The T cell receptor (beta chain) described here comes from a study of T cell responses to AZD1222 COVID-19 vaccine (dated by TCRdb to about 2021). Looking at the study overall: AZD1222 recipients whose second dose came at about 4 weeks and those whose second dose came at about 12 weeks were combined into one group, since spike-specific TCR depth and breadth did not differ between the two schedules. A total of approximately 230 trial participants underwent TCR sequencing, of whom nearly 210 received two doses of AZD1222 and around 25 received two doses of the MenACWY control vaccine. Enrollment into the trials was organized by age into subgroups of 18-55, 56-69 and 70-plus years, and those subgroups contained roughly 150, 30 and 60 TCR-sequenced participants, respectively.

A remark on this clone: The target of this receptor is not known. No much larger clonotype is one base removed from it; base qualities were not supplied.

What the study reported, not specific to this receptor: The vaccine-associated CD4 TCRs covered the entire spike protein, and the dominant responses fell in regions 160-218 and 743-854. Epitopes outside the regions mutated in the B.1.351 and B.1.1.7 variants were reportedly recognized by nearly half of the unique spike-specific TCRs. Participants were mostly white British, with more females than males. The authors suggested clonal diversity may have been underestimated. Conclusions about previously exposed vaccinees are limited because only 6 or 7 AZD1222 recipients were SARS-CoV-2 seropositive at baseline. Because no samples from the day 14 peak response were available, repertoires could be characterized only after the peak T cell response. After two AZD1222 doses, both the breadth and the depth of spike-specific TCRs were significantly higher than at day 0 and than in MenACWY recipients. The 56-69-year group was small, and its depth increase did not reach significance, likely because of low power.

The CDR3 starts with the cysteine, ends with the phenylalanine, and has 12 residues. The retained sequence is limited to the CDR3, 36 bases, with the frame set at the first base. The germline V gene (reference sequence) supplies CDR1 PRHDT and CDR2 FYEKMQ. V and J lose 3 bases and 7 bases, and a span of 9 bases separates them. The time point label, as the study defines it: baseline before first vaccination. Vaccinee samples were obtained from the UK trials COV001 and COV002, which included a single-blind randomized controlled phase 2/3 trial of AZD1222 (ChAdOx1 nCoV-19) in healthy adults. For TCRbeta chain sequencing, PBMC samples from trial participants were taken at day 0 and at day 28 after the second dose. The CDR3 regions of human TCRbeta chains were analyzed by immunosequencing. Per the source publication's procedure: Repertoire TCRs were checked for matches against a reference library of SARS-CoV-2-specific TCRs that had been generated using the MIRA antigen-specificity platform. Breadth meant the fraction of unique TCRs that were SARS-CoV-2-associated, whereas depth meant the fraction of total T cells that were SARS-CoV-2-associated. Using the MIRA data, every spike-specific TCR was mapped to the spike region that the TCR reacted to and assigned to either a CD4 or a CD8 class. Log10-transformed breadth and depth values were compared by one-way ANOVA with Sidak's multiple comparisons tests. Entries here come from immuneACCESS through TCRdb and include only in-frame sequences with V and J called. Some clones fail to appear in such tables; in the studies checked, an unresolved V gene covers under half of the shortfall, and the cause of the remainder is unknown. D and trimming come from the DNA, and the V and J calls and clone size come from that table. In all, the sample holds around 95,000 clones, and over 75% of those were seen once. The top ten hold roughly 2.7% of the sample.

The starting material was peripheral blood, obtained on day 0 of AZD1222 vaccination. The chain links TRBV13 with TRBJ1-1, with the D gene not clear enough to name. The source of this sequence is an adult in good health. The nucleotide sequence is given as TGTGCCAGCAGCTTTTGGGCAAATGAAGCTTTCTTT. It codes for CASSFWANEAFF.